This entry lists 10 T cell receptor beta chains sequenced from one sample in a study of blood T cell repertoires in COVID-19. The table came from immunoSEQ multiplex PCR; TCRdb's copy has only in-frame clones and leaves some out. The sample has about 210,000 clones; around 80% are singletons. The source material was peripheral blood. The receptors were sampled from an elderly woman with COVID-19, enrolled during active disease.

The V and J genes are TRBV28 and TRBJ1-2; 7 bases are a match to TRBD1. The CDR3 runs 14 residues. Germline values: CDR1 MDHEN, CDR2 SYDVKM. V was pared by 3 bases and J by 7 bases, with 8 bases of the junction left unmatched. This CDR3 is CASSFLRTGGGYTF. As DNA, the CDR3 is TGTGCCAGCAGTTTTTTGAGGACAGGCGGTGGCTACACCTTC.

As for this clone: Additional DNA sequences in this sample encode the identical CDR3. The rearrangement joins TRBV2 to TRBJ1-2, with 8 nucleotides matching TRBD1. Trimming took 6 bases from V and 3 from J; bases not matched to a gene: 6. The CDR3 runs 14 residues. Germline V gives CDR1 SNHLY, CDR2 FYNNEI. The CDR3 here is CASSRQGADYGYTF. CDR3 nucleotide sequence: TGTGCCAGCAGCCGGCAGGGGGCCGACTATGGCTACACCTTC.

This clone was picked up a small number of times. The rearrangement uses TRBV5-1 and TRBJ2-3; 10 positions match TRBD2. V lost 0 bases to trimming and J lost 1 base; unmatched junction nucleotides: 2. CDR1 and CDR2 (germline): SGHRS, YFSETQ. The CDR3 loop spans 16 amino acids. The CDR3 loop reads CASSLDLAGGTDTQYF. The CDR3 DNA is TGCGCCAGCAGCTTGGATCTAGCGGGGGGCACAGATACGCAGTATTTT.

J is TRBJ2-7 and V is TRBV11-1, with D maybe TRBD1 (6 bases). Germline CDR1 is SGHAT and CDR2 is FQDESV (reference sequence). The V end was cut by 2 bases, the J end by 7 bases, with 12 bases between. CDR3 length equals 13 residues. This CDR3 reads CASSLSRGLEQYV. For the CDR3, the DNA is TGTGCCAGCAGCTTAAGCAGGGGCCTGGAGCAGTACGTC.

The chain is built from TRBV27 and TRBJ1-1; TRBD1 aligns across 9 bases. The V segment lost 7 bases and the J segment 6 bases; nucleotides outside the gene matches: 6. CDR3 size: 13 residues. Germline V gene sequence: CDR1 MNHEY, CDR2 SMNVEV (reference sequence). CDR3 nucleotide sequence: TGTGCCAGCACGACAGGGGGGATCGCTGAAGCTTTCTTT. Protein product: CASTTGGIAEAFF.

This chain joins TRBV28 and TRBJ2-7, with TRBD1 identical over 7 bases. After removal of 6 bases from V and 3 bases from J, the junction contained 11 bases not matched to a gene. Germline CDR1 and CDR2: MDHEN and SYDVKM. The CDR3 covers 15 residues. CDR3 sequence: CASRPGQRGVYEQYV. The CDR3 nucleotides read TGTGCCAGCAGACCGGGACAGAGGGGAGTCTACGAGCAGTACGTC.

This clone has just one count. V and J are TRBV6-1 and TRBJ2-1; 8 bases align to TRBD1. This CDR3 has 15 amino acids. The J segment lost 7 bases and the V segment lost 0 bases, leaving 5 bases of the junction unmatched. Germline V lookup: CDR1 MNHNS, CDR2 SASEGT. The CDR3 DNA is TGTGCCAGCAGTGAAGCGAGCAGGGGGCGGAATGAGCAGTTCTTC. It translates to CASSEASRGRNEQFF.

This chain links TRBV7-9 with TRBJ1-4; D gene ambiguous. V was trimmed by 5 bases and J by 8 bases, leaving 12 bases between them. The germline gives CDR1 SEHNR, CDR2 FQNEAQ (reference sequence). The CDR3 loop spans 13 amino acids. CDR3 in DNA: TGTGCCAGCAGCCCGCAGGTGAACGAAAAACTGTTTTTT. It codes for CASSPQVNEKLFF.

This chain joins TRBV5-1 and TRBJ2-5; TRBD2 aligns across 15 bases. V gave up 4 bases and J gave up 0 bases; unmatched junction bases: 4. From germline, CDR1 is SGHRS and CDR2 YFSETQ. This CDR3 is 17 amino acids long. This CDR3 reads CASSVGLAGGYQETQYF. CDR3 nucleotides: TGCGCCAGCAGCGTGGGACTAGCGGGGGGCTACCAAGAGACCCAGTACTTC. The whole variable domain, filled in from reference TRBV5-1 and TRBJ2-5, reads KAGVTQTPRYLIKTRGQQVTLSCSPISGHRSVSWYQQTPGQGLQFLFEYFSETQRNKGNFPGRFSGRQFSNSRSEMNVSTLELGDSALYLCASSVGLAGGYQETQYFGPGTRLLVL.

V usage is TRBV19 and J usage is TRBJ1-2, with D possibly matching TRBD1 (5 bases). CDR1 and CDR2 from the germline V gene are LNHDA and SQIVND (reference sequence). The CDR3 loop spans 13 amino acids. Trimming stripped 6 bases from V and 5 bases from J, with 13 bases between. CDR3 bases: TGTGCCAGTAGAAGTGCGGGGGAGTATGGCTACACCTTC. This gives the protein CASRSAGEYGYTF. Looking up the rest from reference TRBV19 and TRBJ1-2 gives the full variable domain: DGGITQSPKYLFRKEGQNVTLSCEQNLNHDAMYWYRQDPGQGLRLIYYSQIVNDFQKGDIAEGYSVSREKKESFPLTVTSAQKNPTAFYLCASRSAGEYGYTFGSGTRLTVV.